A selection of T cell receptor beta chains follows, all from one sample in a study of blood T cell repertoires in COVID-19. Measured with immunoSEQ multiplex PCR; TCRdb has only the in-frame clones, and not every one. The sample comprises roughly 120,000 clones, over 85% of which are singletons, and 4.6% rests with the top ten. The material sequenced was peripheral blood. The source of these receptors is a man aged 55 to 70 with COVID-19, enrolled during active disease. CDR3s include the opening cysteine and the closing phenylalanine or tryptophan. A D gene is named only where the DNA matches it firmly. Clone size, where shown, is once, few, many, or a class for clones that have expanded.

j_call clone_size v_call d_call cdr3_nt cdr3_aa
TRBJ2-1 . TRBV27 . TGTGCCAGCAGTTTGGTACGGAGTATCCCCTACAATGAGCAGTTCTTC CASSLVRSIPYNEQFF
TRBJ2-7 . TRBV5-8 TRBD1 TGTGCCAGCAGCTACCCGGGACAGGGTGGGTACGAGCAGTACTTC CASSYPGQGGYEQYF
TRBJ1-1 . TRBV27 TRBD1 TGTGCCAGCAGTTTATCGACCGGGACAGATTACACTGAAGCTTTCTTT CASSLSTGTDYTEAFF
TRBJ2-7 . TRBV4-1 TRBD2 TGCGCCAGCAGCCAAGATCGGCTAGCGGGAAGCTCCTACGAGCAGTACTTC CASSQDRLAGSSYEQYF
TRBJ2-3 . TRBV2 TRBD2 TGTGCCAGCAGCGAAAAAAGAATAGCGGGAGAAAAAGATACGCAGTATTTT CASSEKRIAGEKDTQYF
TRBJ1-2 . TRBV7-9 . TGTGCCAGCAGCTTAGACGGGAACTATGGCTACACCTTC CASSLDGNYGYTF
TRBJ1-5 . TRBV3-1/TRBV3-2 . TGTGCCAGCAGCCAAGATCCAGGGGGCAATCAGCCCCAGCATTTT CASSQDPGGNQPQHF
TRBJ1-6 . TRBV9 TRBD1 TGTGCCAGCAGCGTAGAGGACAGGGTTAATTCACCCCTCCACTTT CASSVEDRVNSPLHF
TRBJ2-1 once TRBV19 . TGTGCCAGTAGCGACGGACAGAGCTCCTACAATGAGCAGTTCTTC CASSDGQSSYNEQFF
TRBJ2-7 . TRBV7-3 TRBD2 TGTGCCAGCAGCCCCCGGGTAGCGGGCTCCTACGAGCAGTACTTC CASSPRVAGSYEQYF
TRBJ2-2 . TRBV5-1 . TGCGCCAGCAGCCTGGAGGGGGTGAACAGCGGGGAGCTGTTTTTT CASSLEGVNSGELFF
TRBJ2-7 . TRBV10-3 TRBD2 TGTGCCATCCGCGGGACTAGCGGGAGGACGTACGAGCAGTACTTC CAIRGTSGRTYEQYF
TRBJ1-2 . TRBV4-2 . TGTGCCAGCAGCCAAGATAGTACAGTCTATGGCTACACCTTC CASSQDSTVYGYTF
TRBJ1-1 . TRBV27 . TGTGCCAGCAGTTTAGTAAGGGGACACAACACTGAAGCTTTCTTT CASSLVRGHNTEAFF
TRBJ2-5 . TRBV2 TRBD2 TGTGCCAGCAGTGATGGGAGGGCTCAAGAGACCCAGTACTTC CASSDGRAQETQYF
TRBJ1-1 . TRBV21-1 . TGTGCCAGCAGCAAAGGTGGAGCTATGAACACTGAAGCTTTCTTT CASSKGGAMNTEAFF
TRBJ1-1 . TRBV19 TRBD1 TGTGCCAGTAGTCCTTTACAGGGGGCGACTGAAGCTTTCTTT CASSPLQGATEAFF
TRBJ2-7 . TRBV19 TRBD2 TGTGCCAGTAGCCAGCGGGAGGGCCTATCAGTCTCGGCGAGCGAGCAGTACTTC CASSQREGLSVSASEQYF
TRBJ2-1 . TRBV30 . TGTGCCTGGAGTGTATCCAGTGGAGGGTTCAATGAGCAGTTCTTC CAWSVSSGGFNEQFF
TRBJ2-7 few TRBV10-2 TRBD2 TGCGCCAGCAGTGGGCTAGCGGGACTAACAGACGAGCAGTACTTC CASSGLAGLTDEQYF
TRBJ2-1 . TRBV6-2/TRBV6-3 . TGTGCCAGCAGTTACGTGGGCCACAATGAGCAGTTCTTC CASSYVGHNEQFF
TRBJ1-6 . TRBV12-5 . TGTGCTAGTGGTTTCGCCACAGACTATAATTCACCCCTCCACTTT CASGFATDYNSPLHF
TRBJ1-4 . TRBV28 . TGTGCCAGTCTCAGGGGTGGCGAAAAACTGTTTTTT CASLRGGEKLFF
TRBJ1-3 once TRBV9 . TGTGCCAGCAGCGCCGACAGGCCCCGCTCTGGAAACACCATATATTTT CASSADRPRSGNTIYF
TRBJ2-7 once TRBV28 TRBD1 TGTGCCAGCAGTCCGGGACAGAACTACGAGCAGTACTTC CASSPGQNYEQYF
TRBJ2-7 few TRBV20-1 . TGCAGTGCTAGCCCCTCAGGGGAGCAGTACTTC CSASPSGEQYF
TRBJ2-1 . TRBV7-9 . TGTGCCAGCAGCTTAGGCACAGCCAACAATGAGCAGTTCTTC CASSLGTANNEQFF
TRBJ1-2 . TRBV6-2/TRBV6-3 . TGTGCCAGCAGTAACGGCGAGGTCTATGGCTACACCTTC CASSNGEVYGYTF
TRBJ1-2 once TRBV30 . TGTGCCTGGAGTGGGAGGGTCAGTGGCTACACCTTC CAWSGRVSGYTF
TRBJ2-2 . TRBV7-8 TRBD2 TGTGCCAGCAGTTCTCCGGGACTAGCGGGGTTCAACACCGGGGAGCTGTTTTTT CASSSPGLAGFNTGELFF
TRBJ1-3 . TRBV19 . TGTGCCAGTAGTATCATGGGGCCTGGAAACACCATATATTTT CASSIMGPGNTIYF
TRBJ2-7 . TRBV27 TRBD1 TGTGCCAGCGGGGAGGGGACAGGGGGCTACGAGCAGTACTTC CASGEGTGGYEQYF
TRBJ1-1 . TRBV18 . TGTGCCAGCTCACCAGGGGGCCCGAACACTGAAGCTTTCTTT CASSPGGPNTEAFF
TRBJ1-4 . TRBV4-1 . TGCGCCAGCAGCCAAGTCTGGCCAGGGGTACGCGAAAAACTGTTTTTT CASSQVWPGVREKLFF
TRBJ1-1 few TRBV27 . TGTGCCAGCACCCCTAGGACGGAGGGCGCTGAAGCTTTCTTT CASTPRTEGAEAFF
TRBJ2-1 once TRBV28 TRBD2 TGTGCCAGCAGACCTACTAGCGGGAGAATGAATGAGCAGTTCTTC CASRPTSGRMNEQFF
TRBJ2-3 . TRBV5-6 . TGTGCCAGCAGCTTGGGTGGACAGAGCACAGATACGCAGTATTTT CASSLGGQSTDTQYF